This is a list of T cell receptor beta chains from one sample in a study of T cell changes during pregnancy in multiple sclerosis. Data came from immunoSEQ multiplex PCR; TCRdb stores just in-frame clones and leaves some out. The sample has roughly 79,000 clones, roughly 95% seen once; the top ten hold less than 0.85%. The specimen was peripheral blood, collected in the second trimester of pregnancy. Receptors were obtained from a female donor in good health, enrolled as a control in a pregnancy study. Both conserved end residues are part of each CDR3. Each record gives: J gene, V gene, clone size, D gene, CDR3 protein, CDR3 DNA. A D gene is named only where the DNA matches it firmly. Rows may omit the clone size; those that give it use once, few, many or a size class.

j_gene: TRBJ1-3
v_gene: TRBV27
abundance: -
d_gene: -
CDR3aa: CASSRYSGLSGNTIYF
CDR3nt: TGTGCCAGCAGTAGATACTCCGGTCTCTCTGGAAACACCATATATTTT

j_gene: TRBJ2-1
v_gene: TRBV5-4
abundance: -
d_gene: -
CDR3aa: CASSSGPEVSYNEQFF
CDR3nt: TGTGCCAGCAGCTCCGGTCCCGAGGTCTCCTACAATGAGCAGTTCTTC

j_gene: TRBJ1-1
v_gene: TRBV9
abundance: -
d_gene: -
CDR3aa: CASSVGLVGSTTEAFF
CDR3nt: TGTGCCAGCAGCGTAGGTCTTGTAGGGAGTACCACTGAAGCTTTCTTT

j_gene: TRBJ1-2
v_gene: TRBV11-2
abundance: once
d_gene: -
CDR3aa: CASLPGTALDGYTF
CDR3nt: TGTGCCAGCCTCCCAGGGACTGCCCTGGATGGCTACACCTTC

j_gene: TRBJ1-1
v_gene: TRBV23-1
abundance: -
d_gene: -
CDR3aa: CASSLYGGHTEAFF
CDR3nt: TGCGCCAGCAGTCTTTACGGGGGGCACACTGAAGCTTTCTTT

j_gene: TRBJ2-6
v_gene: TRBV7-2
abundance: -
d_gene: TRBD2
CDR3aa: CASSRVVAGSGANVLTF
CDR3nt: TGTGCCAGCAGCCGCGTGGTAGCGGGATCTGGGGCCAACGTCCTGACTTTC

j_gene: TRBJ1-1
v_gene: TRBV25-1
abundance: -
d_gene: -
CDR3aa: CASSDPSVNTEAFF
CDR3nt: TGTGCCAGCAGTGACCCTTCAGTGAACACTGAAGCTTTCTTT

j_gene: TRBJ2-7
v_gene: TRBV5-6
abundance: -
d_gene: TRBD1
CDR3aa: CASSSDRGYEQYF
CDR3nt: TGTGCCAGCAGCTCGGACAGGGGCTACGAGCAGTACTTC

j_gene: TRBJ1-1
v_gene: TRBV30
abundance: -
d_gene: -
CDR3aa: CAWIQGWTEAFF
CDR3nt: TGTGCCTGGATACAGGGTTGGACTGAAGCTTTCTTT

j_gene: TRBJ1-2
v_gene: TRBV14
abundance: -
d_gene: -
CDR3aa: CASSHLAEGYGYTF
CDR3nt: TGTGCCAGCAGCCATCTCGCCGAGGGCTATGGCTACACCTTC

j_gene: TRBJ2-3
v_gene: TRBV5-4
abundance: once
d_gene: TRBD2
CDR3aa: CASSSMTSGGSTDTQYF
CDR3nt: TGTGCCAGCAGCTCAATGACTAGCGGGGGGAGCACAGATACGCAGTATTTT

j_gene: TRBJ1-2
v_gene: TRBV19
abundance: -
d_gene: TRBD1
CDR3aa: CASSGTGVGYGYTF
CDR3nt: TGTGCCAGTAGTGGCACAGGGGTAGGCTATGGCTACACCTTC

j_gene: TRBJ1-5
v_gene: TRBV5-1
abundance: -
d_gene: TRBD1
CDR3aa: CASSLEGQGTSNQPQHF
CDR3nt: TGCGCCAGCAGCTTGGAGGGACAGGGGACGAGCAATCAGCCCCAGCATTTT

j_gene: TRBJ1-4
v_gene: TRBV2
abundance: -
d_gene: TRBD1
CDR3aa: CASSEPPLRGLDEKLFF
CDR3nt: TGTGCCAGCAGTGAACCCCCCCTCAGGGGGCTGGATGAAAAACTGTTTTTT

j_gene: TRBJ2-3
v_gene: TRBV7-8
abundance: -
d_gene: TRBD2
CDR3aa: CASSATLAGFTDTQYF
CDR3nt: TGTGCCAGCAGCGCTACACTAGCGGGGTTCACAGATACGCAGTATTTT

j_gene: TRBJ1-2
v_gene: TRBV7-8
abundance: -
d_gene: TRBD1
CDR3aa: CASSLSPPGQVYGYTF
CDR3nt: TGTGCCAGCAGCTTATCCCCGCCGGGACAGGTCTATGGCTACACCTTC

j_gene: TRBJ2-7
v_gene: TRBV30
abundance: -
d_gene: TRBD1
CDR3aa: CAWSHGQGNYEQYF
CDR3nt: TGTGCCTGGAGCCACGGACAGGGGAATTACGAGCAGTACTTC

j_gene: TRBJ1-1
v_gene: TRBV19
abundance: -
d_gene: -
CDR3aa: CASRRVQGNTEAFF
CDR3nt: TGTGCCAGTAGGAGAGTTCAGGGAAACACTGAAGCTTTCTTT

j_gene: TRBJ2-1
v_gene: TRBV5-1
abundance: -
d_gene: TRBD2
CDR3aa: CASSLETVAGGYNEQFF
CDR3nt: TGCGCCAGCAGCTTGGAAACGGTAGCGGGGGGGTACAATGAGCAGTTCTTC

j_gene: TRBJ2-7
v_gene: TRBV4-3
abundance: -
d_gene: TRBD2
CDR3aa: CASSTGVAGGLNEQYF
CDR3nt: TGCGCCAGCAGCACCGGGGTAGCGGGGGGCCTCAACGAGCAGTACTTC

j_gene: TRBJ2-7
v_gene: TRBV6-1
abundance: -
d_gene: TRBD1
CDR3aa: CASRLTGYLGQYF
CDR3nt: TGTGCCAGCAGGCTGACAGGGTACCTGGGGCAGTACTTC

j_gene: TRBJ1-2
v_gene: TRBV7-9
abundance: -
d_gene: -
CDR3aa: CASSPRQAYGYTF
CDR3nt: TGTGCCAGCAGCCCCCGACAGGCTTATGGCTACACCTTC

j_gene: TRBJ1-1
v_gene: TRBV2
abundance: -
d_gene: -
CDR3aa: CASRGAGRTEAFF
CDR3nt: TGTGCCAGCAGGGGGGCCGGTCGGACTGAAGCTTTCTTT

j_gene: TRBJ1-2
v_gene: TRBV19
abundance: -
d_gene: TRBD1
CDR3aa: CASSARDRRYGYTF
CDR3nt: TGTGCCAGTAGTGCCCGGGACAGGAGGTATGGCTACACCTTC

j_gene: TRBJ1-3
v_gene: TRBV9
abundance: -
d_gene: -
CDR3aa: CASSPTTGNTIYF
CDR3nt: TGTGCCAGCAGCCCAACGACAGGAAACACCATATATTTT

j_gene: TRBJ1-5
v_gene: TRBV7-9
abundance: few
d_gene: -
CDR3aa: CASSPRLRPQHF
CDR3nt: TGTGCCAGCAGTCCACGTCTAAGGCCCCAGCATTTT

j_gene: TRBJ1-2
v_gene: TRBV30
abundance: -
d_gene: -
CDR3aa: CAWSGRRPSNYGYTF
CDR3nt: TGTGCCTGGAGTGGGCGGAGGCCCTCTAACTATGGCTACACCTTC

j_gene: TRBJ1-6
v_gene: TRBV7-9
abundance: -
d_gene: -
CDR3aa: CASSSSAITGNSPLHF
CDR3nt: TGTGCCAGCAGCTCAAGTGCTATCACGGGGAATTCACCCCTCCACTTT

j_gene: TRBJ2-5
v_gene: TRBV6-6
abundance: -
d_gene: -
CDR3aa: CAPPRRETQYF
CDR3nt: TGTGCCCCCCCACGTCGGGAGACCCAGTACTTC

j_gene: TRBJ1-5
v_gene: TRBV19
abundance: -
d_gene: -
CDR3aa: CASIPSSGFWNQPQHF
CDR3nt: TGTGCCAGTATCCCGAGCAGCGGGTTCTGGAATCAGCCCCAGCATTTT

j_gene: TRBJ2-3
v_gene: TRBV5-4
abundance: -
d_gene: TRBD2
CDR3aa: CASSDELLAGRDTQYF
CDR3nt: TGTGCCAGCAGCGATGAATTACTAGCGGGGAGAGATACGCAGTATTTT

j_gene: TRBJ1-4
v_gene: TRBV2
abundance: -
d_gene: TRBD1
CDR3aa: CASSADRVNEKLFF
CDR3nt: TGTGCCAGCAGTGCAGACAGGGTGAATGAAAAACTGTTTTTT

j_gene: TRBJ1-2
v_gene: TRBV30
abundance: -
d_gene: -
CDR3aa: CAWRTDYGYTF
CDR3nt: TGTGCCTGGAGGACAGACTATGGCTACACCTTC

j_gene: TRBJ1-1
v_gene: TRBV5-4
abundance: -
d_gene: -
CDR3aa: CASSSGTPNTEAFF
CDR3nt: TGTGCCAGCAGCTCCGGGACACCGAACACTGAAGCTTTCTTT

j_gene: TRBJ1-1
v_gene: TRBV5-1
abundance: -
d_gene: TRBD1
CDR3aa: CASSLISEGQGAFF
CDR3nt: TGCGCCAGCAGCTTGATCTCCGAGGGACAGGGGGCTTTCTTT

j_gene: TRBJ1-5
v_gene: TRBV6-5
abundance: -
d_gene: -
CDR3aa: CASRQQGWGQPQHF
CDR3nt: TGTGCCAGCAGACAACAGGGATGGGGTCAGCCCCAGCATTTT

j_gene: TRBJ2-7
v_gene: TRBV7-2
abundance: once
d_gene: -
CDR3aa: CASSPPGVAYEQYF
CDR3nt: TGTGCCAGCAGCCCCCCAGGGGTGGCCTACGAGCAGTACTTC

j_gene: TRBJ2-7
v_gene: TRBV6-5
abundance: -
d_gene: -
CDR3aa: CASSLRDNPGGEQYF
CDR3nt: TGTGCCAGCAGCTTGAGGGACAACCCTGGAGGCGAGCAGTACTTC

j_gene: TRBJ2-1
v_gene: TRBV7-3
abundance: -
d_gene: TRBD1
CDR3aa: CASSYGTGGSYNEQFF
CDR3nt: TGTGCCAGCAGCTACGGGACAGGGGGTTCCTACAATGAGCAGTTCTTC

j_gene: TRBJ2-1
v_gene: TRBV7-3
abundance: -
d_gene: TRBD1
CDR3aa: CASSPGGNEQFF
CDR3nt: TGTGCCAGCAGCCCAGGGGGCAATGAGCAGTTCTTC

j_gene: TRBJ1-6
v_gene: TRBV5-6
abundance: -
d_gene: -
CDR3aa: CASSLGPGGSNSPLHF
CDR3nt: TGTGCCAGCAGCTTGGGACCGGGGGGAAGTAATTCACCCCTCCACTTT

j_gene: TRBJ1-1
v_gene: TRBV21-1
abundance: -
d_gene: -
CDR3aa: CASSKVRVNTEAFF
CDR3nt: TGTGCCAGCAGCAAAGTTAGAGTGAACACTGAAGCTTTCTTT

j_gene: TRBJ2-1
v_gene: TRBV6-4
abundance: -
d_gene: -
CDR3aa: CASSPGGGEHNEQFF
CDR3nt: TGTGCCAGCAGCCCCGGAGGGGGCGAACACAATGAGCAGTTCTTC

j_gene: TRBJ2-1
v_gene: TRBV30
abundance: -
d_gene: -
CDR3aa: CAWNPDFGSYEQFF
CDR3nt: TGTGCCTGGAATCCCGACTTCGGCAGCTATGAGCAGTTCTTC

j_gene: TRBJ2-5
v_gene: TRBV7-2
abundance: -
d_gene: -
CDR3aa: CASSFQAGSLYQETQYF
CDR3nt: TGTGCCAGCAGCTTTCAGGCAGGGTCGCTGTACCAAGAGACCCAGTACTTC

j_gene: TRBJ2-3
v_gene: TRBV28
abundance: once
d_gene: -
CDR3aa: CASSLIIQGLGRYTQYF
CDR3nt: TGTGCCAGCAGTTTAATAATCCAGGGACTGGGGCGTTATACGCAGTATTTT

j_gene: TRBJ2-6
v_gene: TRBV14
abundance: -
d_gene: -
CDR3aa: CASSHPIDILSGANVLTF
CDR3nt: TGTGCCAGCAGCCACCCAATCGACATCCTCTCTGGGGCCAACGTCCTGACTTTC

j_gene: TRBJ2-7
v_gene: TRBV6-5
abundance: -
d_gene: -
CDR3aa: CASGLPTGRHEQYF
CDR3nt: TGTGCCAGCGGACTACCGACAGGGAGGCACGAGCAGTACTTC